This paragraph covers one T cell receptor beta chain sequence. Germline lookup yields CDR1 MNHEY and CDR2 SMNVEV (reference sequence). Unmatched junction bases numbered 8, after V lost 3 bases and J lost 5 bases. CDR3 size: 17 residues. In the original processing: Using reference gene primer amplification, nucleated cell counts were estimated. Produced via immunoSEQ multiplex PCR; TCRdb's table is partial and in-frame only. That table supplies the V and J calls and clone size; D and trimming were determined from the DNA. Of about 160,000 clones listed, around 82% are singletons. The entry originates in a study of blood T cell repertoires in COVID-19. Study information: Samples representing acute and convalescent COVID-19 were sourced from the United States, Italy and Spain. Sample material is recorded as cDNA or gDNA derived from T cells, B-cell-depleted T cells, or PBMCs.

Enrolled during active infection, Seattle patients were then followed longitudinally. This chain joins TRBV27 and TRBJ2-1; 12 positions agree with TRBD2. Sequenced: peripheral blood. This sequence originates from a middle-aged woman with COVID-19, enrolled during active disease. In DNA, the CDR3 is TGTGCCAGCAGTTTCCACTCTAGCGGGAGGGCCCACAATGAGCAGTTCTTC. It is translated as CASSFHSSGRAHNEQFF.